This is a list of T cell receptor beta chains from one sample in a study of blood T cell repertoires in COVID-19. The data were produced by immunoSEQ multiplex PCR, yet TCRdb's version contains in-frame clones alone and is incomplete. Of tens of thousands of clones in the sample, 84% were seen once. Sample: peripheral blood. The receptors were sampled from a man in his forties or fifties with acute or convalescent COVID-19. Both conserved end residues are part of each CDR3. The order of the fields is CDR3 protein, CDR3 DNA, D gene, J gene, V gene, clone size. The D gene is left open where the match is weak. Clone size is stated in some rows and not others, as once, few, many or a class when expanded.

CASGDYQGRETQYF	TGTGCCAGCGGTGACTACCAGGGGAGAGAGACCCAGTACTTC	.	TRBJ2-5	TRBV9	.
CASSLRGFEKLFF	TGTGCCAGCAGTTTGAGAGGGTTTGAAAAACTGTTTTTT	.	TRBJ1-4	TRBV12-3/TRBV12-4	.
CASSLAPLRQGQYRSSYEQYF	TGTGCCAGCAGCTTAGCCCCCCTAAGACAGGGTCAGTATAGGAGCTCCTACGAGCAGTACTTC	TRBD1	TRBJ2-7	TRBV7-6	.
CASSPLAGGSSTGELFF	TGTGCCAGCAGCCCTTTAGCGGGAGGGTCTAGCACCGGGGAGCTGTTTTTT	TRBD2	TRBJ2-2	TRBV3-1/TRBV3-2	.
CATGASERDTQYF	TGTGCCACCGGGGCTAGCGAGAGAGATACGCAGTATTTT	.	TRBJ2-3	TRBV24-1	once
CASTLRQGGTEAFF	TGCGCCAGCACCTTACGGCAGGGTGGCACTGAAGCTTTCTTT	.	TRBJ1-1	TRBV5-1	.
CASSSLRDRGVTGELFF	TGTGCCAGCAGCTCCCTCCGGGACAGGGGAGTAACCGGGGAGCTGTTTTTT	TRBD1	TRBJ2-2	TRBV5-4	.
CARWGLAPPYEQYF	TGTGCCAGATGGGGACTAGCTCCACCCTACGAGCAGTACTTC	TRBD2	TRBJ2-7	TRBV27	.
CASSLALIRGMGNQPQHF	TGTGCCAGCAGCTTAGCGCTAATCCGGGGGATGGGTAATCAGCCCCAGCATTTT	.	TRBJ1-5	TRBV7-8	.
CASSLVSGVDYGYTF	TGTGCCAGCAGCTTGGTGTCAGGGGTAGACTATGGCTACACCTTC	.	TRBJ1-2	TRBV5-6	.
CASRRDRGLEAFF	TGTGCCAGCAGAAGGGACAGGGGCCTTGAAGCTTTCTTT	TRBD1	TRBJ1-1	TRBV6-5	few
CASSLTSGNYEQYF	TGTGCCAGCAGCTTGACTAGCGGGAATTACGAGCAGTACTTC	TRBD2	TRBJ2-7	TRBV5-6	few
CASSVTGTSGNTIYF	TGCGCCAGCAGTGTGACAGGGACTTCTGGAAACACCATATATTTT	TRBD1	TRBJ1-3	TRBV23-1	.
CASSRAPQGEEKLFF	TGCGCCAGCAGCCGGGCGCCACAGGGGGAAGAAAAACTGTTTTTT	TRBD1	TRBJ1-4	TRBV4-3	.
CSARTYTEAFF	TGCAGTGCCAGGACATACACTGAAGCTTTCTTT	.	TRBJ1-1	TRBV20-1	.
CASSLRREGLNEQFF	TGTGCCAGCAGCTTACGGCGGGAGGGCCTCAATGAGCAGTTCTTC	TRBD2	TRBJ2-1	TRBV11-3	.
CASSLAGGARSLEQYF	TGCGCCAGCAGCTTGGCCGGGGGGGCGCGATCTCTCGAGCAGTACTTC	TRBD2	TRBJ2-7	TRBV5-1	.
CASSFGRGPSGELFF	TGTGCCAGCAGCTTTGGCAGGGGGCCCTCCGGGGAGCTGTTTTTT	TRBD1	TRBJ2-2	TRBV11-3	.
CASSQEARATDTQYF	TGTGCCAGCAGCCAAGAGGCGAGGGCCACAGATACGCAGTATTTT	.	TRBJ2-3	TRBV3-1/TRBV3-2	.
CASSLFGTSGRDEQFF	TGTGCCAGCAGTTTATTCGGGACTAGCGGGAGGGATGAGCAGTTCTTC	TRBD2	TRBJ2-1	TRBV27	.
CASSTGTHSNQPQHF	TGTGCCAGTAGTACCGGGACACATAGCAATCAGCCCCAGCATTTT	.	TRBJ1-5	TRBV19	.
CASSQEAKGDRVWEKLFF	TGCGCCAGCAGCCAAGAAGCCAAAGGGGACAGGGTTTGGGAAAAACTGTTTTTT	TRBD1	TRBJ1-4	TRBV4-3	once